The rows below give T cell receptor beta chains drawn from one sample of a study of early T cells in non-severe SARS-CoV-2 infection. TCRdb passed the 5' RACE reads through MiXCR, listing each CDR3 protein once. The sample yields approximately 70,000 distinct CDR3 sequences, less than 5.5% seen once. The input for sequencing was whole blood, taken at baseline. These receptors all stem from an adult who was a healthcare worker with PCR-confirmed SARS-CoV-2 infection or an uninfected control (not recorded which). The CDR3 runs from the conserved cysteine through the conserved F or W. The D gene is left open where the match is weak. Clone size is stated in some rows and not others, as once, few, many or a class when expanded.

D	V	size	J	DNA	CDR3
TRBD2	TRBV7-2	many	TRBJ2-3	TGTGCCAGCAGCTTAGCTCTATTCGCGGGAGATCGAGCAGATACGCAGTATTTT	CASSLALFAGDRADTQYF
-	TRBV6-1	many	TRBJ2-5	TGTGCCAGCAGTGAAGGTCATAAAGAGACCCAGTACTTC	CASSEGHKETQYF
-	TRBV6-1	once	TRBJ2-2	TGTGCCAGCAGTGAATACAGGCCAGCCAACGCCAGGGAGCTGTTTTTT	CASSEYRPANARELFF
TRBD2	TRBV19	few	TRBJ2-1	TGTGCCAGTAGGGGACTAGCGGTTGACAATGAGCAGTTCTTC	CASRGLAVDNEQFF
TRBD1	TRBV19	few	TRBJ2-1	TGTGCCAGTAGTGGGGCACGACAGGGCAGCGATGAGCAGTTCTTC	CASSGARQGSDEQFF
-	TRBV6-6	few	TRBJ1-4	TGTGCCAGCAGGAAGGGGTTGGAAAAACTGTTTTTT	CASRKGLEKLFF
-	TRBV6-5	many	TRBJ1-2	TGTGCCAGCAGCGGGACTAGCTATGGCTACACCTTC	CASSGTSYGYTF
-	TRBV28	many	TRBJ2-5	TGTGCCAGCAGTTCCGCAGGGGGGAGCGAACAAGAGACCCAGTACTTC	CASSSAGGSEQETQYF
TRBD1	TRBV9	few	TRBJ2-4	TGTGCCAGCAGCGTAGACAGGGGGCGGGAAAACATTCAGTACTTC	CASSVDRGRENIQYF
TRBD2	TRBV9	many	TRBJ2-1	TGTGCCAGCAGCGTAGGCCTAGCGGCCAACAATGAGCAGTTCTTC	CASSVGLAANNEQFF
TRBD2	TRBV11-2	-	TRBJ2-2	TGTGCCAGCAGCCCTAATAGGGGGTCTAGCGGGAGTCGTAGGGAGCTGTTTTTT	CASSPNRGSSGSRRELFF
-	TRBV7-6	-	TRBJ2-2	TGTGCCAGCGCTATCCGGACTTGGGGTACCGGGGAGCTGTTTTTT	CASAIRTWGTGELFF
TRBD1	TRBV11-1	few	TRBJ2-5	TGTGCCAGCAGTTCGGGACAGCCTAGACAAGAGACCCAGTACTTC	CASSSGQPRQETQYF
-	TRBV27	few	TRBJ1-1	TGTGCCAGCAGTTTATCGGCAGGGGCGAACACTGAAGCTTTCTTT	CASSLSAGANTEAFF
-	TRBV5-1	many	TRBJ2-5	TGCGCCAGCAGCTTGGGCGCCTTGACAGCCCAAGAGACCCAGTACTTC	CASSLGALTAQETQYF
-	TRBV27	many	TRBJ1-4	TGTGCCAGCAGTCCGACCCGAACCGAAAAACTGTTTTTT	CASSPTRTEKLFF
TRBD2	TRBV24-1	-	TRBJ2-1	TGTGCCACCAGTGACCCCCTAGCGGGCTCCTACAATGAGCAGTTCTTC	CATSDPLAGSYNEQFF
TRBD2	TRBV7-2	few	TRBJ2-7	TGTGCCAGCAGCTTACCAATGGGGACTAGCGGGGCCTACGAGCAGTACTTC	CASSLPMGTSGAYEQYF